The rows below give T cell receptor beta chains drawn from one sample of a study of shared clonotypes between healthy human individuals. Produced via immunoSEQ multiplex PCR; TCRdb's table is partial and in-frame only. The repertoire consists of about 600,000 clones, with 97% occurring once and the leading ten covering approximately 0.057%. The sequencing sample was made of naive CD4+ T cells sorted from blood. These receptors all stem from a woman aged 25 to 39 in good health. Each CDR3 is given with its conserved first and last residue. A D gene is named only where the DNA matches it firmly. Clone size, where shown, is once, few, many, or a class for clones that have expanded.

V gene	J gene	D gene	clone size	CDR3 protein	CDR3 DNA
TRBV5-6	TRBJ1-4	-	-	CASSTQQGRLFF	TGTGCCAGCAGCACTCAACAGGGCAGGCTGTTTTTT
TRBV28	TRBJ2-7	-	once	CASSPLRRAINYEQYF	TGTGCCAGCAGTCCACTCCGGCGTGCAATCAACTACGAGCAGTACTTC
TRBV4-2	TRBJ2-3	-	-	CASSQDPRVTDTQYF	TGTGCCAGCAGCCAAGATCCGCGGGTCACAGATACGCAGTATTTT
TRBV5-4	TRBJ2-7	-	-	CASSGVGTILAYEQYF	TGTGCCAGCAGCGGCGTCGGGACAATATTAGCCTACGAGCAGTACTTC
TRBV19	TRBJ1-2	-	-	CASSISGGERGYTF	TGTGCCAGTAGTATATCGGGCGGCGAAAGAGGCTACACCTTC
TRBV10-3	TRBJ2-1	-	-	CAISEAGASINEQFF	TGTGCCATCAGTGAGGCAGGAGCATCTATCAATGAGCAGTTCTTC
TRBV7-9	TRBJ1-3	-	-	CASSLFPGYSGNTIYF	TGTGCCAGCAGCTTATTTCCGGGGTACTCTGGAAACACCATATATTTT
TRBV7-3	TRBJ2-2	TRBD1	-	CASSLSSGGNTGELFF	TGTGCCAGCAGCTTAAGTTCAGGGGGGAACACCGGGGAGCTGTTTTTT
TRBV9	TRBJ2-5	-	-	CASSAYQETQYF	TGTGCCAGCAGCGCCTATCAAGAGACCCAGTACTTC
TRBV7-2	TRBJ1-1	-	-	CASSLYRVAEAFF	TGTGCCAGCAGCTTATATCGAGTGGCTGAAGCTTTCTTT
TRBV5-4	TRBJ2-1	-	-	CASSTAGTEQFF	TGTGCCAGCAGCACGGCGGGCACTGAGCAGTTCTTC
TRBV16	TRBJ2-6	TRBD1	-	CASSPVRDRRSGANVLTF	TGTGCCAGCAGCCCCGTCCGGGACAGGCGCTCTGGGGCCAACGTCCTGACTTTC
TRBV5-1	TRBJ2-7	-	-	CASSLAPDLYEQYF	TGCGCCAGCAGCTTGGCCCCGGATCTCTACGAGCAGTACTTC
TRBV11-2	TRBJ2-7	-	-	CASSPAGDSYEQYF	TGTGCCAGCAGCCCAGCCGGTGACAGCTACGAGCAGTACTTC
TRBV2	TRBJ2-3	TRBD1	-	CASTSGGIGTDTQYF	TGTGCCAGCACCTCAGGGGGAATAGGCACAGATACGCAGTATTTT
TRBV4-1	TRBJ2-1	TRBD2	-	CASSQGLAGVYNEQFF	TGCGCCAGCAGCCAAGGATTAGCGGGAGTGTACAATGAGCAGTTCTTC
TRBV28	TRBJ2-7	TRBD1	-	CASSSSTGTGRHEQYF	TGTGCCAGCAGTTCCTCCACCGGGACAGGGAGACACGAGCAGTACTTC
TRBV7-8	TRBJ2-1	TRBD2	-	CASSLKLKTSGRTQLYNEQFF	TGTGCCAGCAGCTTAAAGCTCAAGACTAGCGGGAGGACCCAACTATACAATGAGCAGTTCTTC
TRBV29-1	TRBJ2-5	TRBD1	-	CSAGEGTGGLETQYF	TGCAGCGCGGGAGAGGGGACAGGGGGCTTGGAGACCCAGTACTTC
TRBV2	TRBJ1-2	-	once	CASRIAVLREDGYTF	TGTGCCAGCAGAATTGCTGTCCTCCGGGAGGATGGCTACACCTTC
TRBV18	TRBJ2-5	-	-	CASSPLGGVVSETQYF	TGTGCCAGCTCACCTCTAGGGGGAGTCGTTTCAGAGACCCAGTACTTC
TRBV28	TRBJ2-7	-	-	CASSLSHTRSSYEQYF	TGTGCCAGCAGTTTGTCTCACACCAGGAGCTCCTACGAGCAGTACTTC
TRBV5-4	TRBJ2-7	-	-	CASSVRGRAIWEQYF	TGTGCCAGCAGCGTTCGTGGCAGGGCTATTTGGGAGCAGTACTTC
TRBV7-9	TRBJ1-3	-	-	CASVGEDTIYF	TGTGCCAGCGTGGGGGAGGACACCATATATTTT
TRBV5-1	TRBJ2-1	TRBD2	-	CASSLVAGGINEQFF	TGCGCCAGCAGCTTGGTAGCGGGAGGTATAAATGAGCAGTTCTTC
TRBV27	TRBJ2-1	TRBD2	-	CASSFRGLAAYNEQFF	TGTGCCAGCAGTTTCAGGGGACTAGCAGCCTACAATGAGCAGTTCTTC
TRBV28	TRBJ2-7	TRBD1	-	CASSPPWPPGQGRYEQYF	TGTGCCAGCAGCCCCCCTTGGCCGCCGGGACAGGGTAGGTACGAGCAGTACTTC
TRBV9	TRBJ1-1	TRBD1	-	CASSQTTGGYTEAFF	TGTGCCAGCAGTCAGACCACAGGGGGCTACACTGAAGCTTTCTTT
TRBV19	TRBJ1-1	-	-	CASSLTGSNTEAFF	TGTGCCAGTAGTCTTACAGGGAGTAACACTGAAGCTTTCTTT
TRBV11-2	TRBJ2-1	TRBD1	-	CASSLTGQGTDEQFF	TGTGCCAGCAGCCTAACAGGACAGGGGACTGATGAGCAGTTCTTC
TRBV2	TRBJ1-5	-	-	CASSARSLNQPQHF	TGTGCCAGCAGTGCTAGGAGCCTCAATCAGCCCCAGCATTTT
TRBV6-1	TRBJ2-5	-	-	CASSQTEETQYF	TGTGCCAGCAGCCAAACCGAAGAGACCCAGTACTTC
TRBV4-1	TRBJ1-1	-	-	CASSQERRAHTEAFF	TGCGCCAGCAGCCAAGAAAGGAGGGCACACACTGAAGCTTTCTTT
TRBV11-2	TRBJ2-1	-	-	CASSLGDSYNEQFF	TGTGCCAGCAGCTTAGGCGACTCCTACAATGAGCAGTTCTTC
TRBV7-9	TRBJ2-4	-	-	CASSRWDSLAKNIQYF	TGTGCCAGCAGCCGATGGGACTCCCTAGCCAAAAACATTCAGTACTTC
TRBV2	TRBJ2-5	-	-	CASSGTQVSETQYF	TGTGCCAGCAGTGGTACTCAAGTCTCCGAGACCCAGTACTTC
TRBV5-1	TRBJ1-2	-	-	CASSAGTRMGGYTF	TGCGCCAGCAGCGCGGGGACGAGGATGGGTGGCTACACCTTC
TRBV7-9	TRBJ2-1	TRBD2	-	CASIGTSGRGPTYNEQFF	TGTGCCAGCATCGGGACTAGCGGTCGGGGCCCTACCTACAATGAGCAGTTCTTC
TRBV19	TRBJ2-7	TRBD2	-	CASSRGTSGIYEQYF	TGTGCCAGTAGTAGAGGGACTAGCGGGATTTACGAGCAGTACTTC
TRBV5-6	TRBJ1-2	-	-	CASSLVGTGSGYTF	TGTGCCAGCAGCTTGGTTGGGACCGGCAGTGGCTACACCTTC
TRBV27	TRBJ1-4	-	-	CASTPGPNNEKLFF	TGTGCCAGCACTCCGGGGCCCAATAATGAAAAACTGTTTTTT
TRBV28	TRBJ1-5	-	-	CASSLTQQPQHF	TGTGCCAGCAGTCTTACACAGCAGCCCCAGCATTTT
TRBV5-1	TRBJ2-3	TRBD1	-	CASSLRTGVGTDTQYF	TGCGCCAGCAGCTTGCGCACAGGGGTCGGCACAGATACGCAGTATTTT
TRBV9	TRBJ1-6	TRBD1	-	CASSVTGDNSPLHF	TGTGCCAGCAGCGTAACAGGGGATAATTCACCCCTCCACTTT
TRBV6-5	TRBJ2-4	-	-	CASSYDRSAKNIQYF	TGTGCCAGCAGTTACGATCGGTCGGCCAAAAACATTCAGTACTTC
TRBV28	TRBJ2-7	TRBD2	-	CASKTSGRSSYEQYF	TGTGCCAGCAAAACGAGCGGGAGGTCCTCCTACGAGCAGTACTTC
TRBV28	TRBJ2-5	TRBD2	-	CASSDLASGERGTQYF	TGTGCCAGCAGTGATCTGGCTAGCGGGGAGCGTGGGACCCAGTACTTC
TRBV5-6	TRBJ2-4	TRBD2	-	CASSFLAGVAKNIQYF	TGTGCCAGCAGCTTCCTAGCGGGAGTAGCCAAAAACATTCAGTACTTC
TRBV28	TRBJ1-4	TRBD1	-	CASSRPPGQGVSNEKLFF	TGTGCCAGCAGCCGACCACCTGGACAGGGCGTTTCTAATGAAAAACTGTTTTTT
TRBV27	TRBJ2-7	TRBD2	-	CASSSSGRAVEQYF	TGTGCCAGCAGTTCCAGCGGGAGGGCCGTCGAGCAGTACTTC